This T cell receptor beta chain was sequenced during a study of control samples from healthy donors and cancer patients. V trimming: 5 bases; J trimming: 3 bases; junction bases outside the gene matches: 5. This CDR3 is built from 15 residues. CDR1 and CDR2 (germline): SGHAT, FQDESV (reference sequence). This clone was seen once. Repertoires were generated with immunoSEQ multiplex PCR, while TCRdb's copy carries only in-frame clones and drops some. Altogether about 120,000 clones are present, roughly 93% being singletons, with the ten largest covering approximately 2.5%. The rearrangement joins TRBV11-1 to TRBJ2-5; 11 nucleotides match TRBD2. Sequences were obtained from blood. The sequence was collected from a young man in good health. CDR3 nucleotides: TGTGCCAGCAGCGCGACGACTAGCGGGAAAGAGACCCAGTACTTC. Its translation: CASSATTSGKETQYF.